These 9 T cell receptor beta chains originate from one sample sequenced in a study of cytomegalovirus exposure and HLA in healthy donors (dated by TCRdb to about 2017). Library preparation was by the immunoSEQ multiplex PCR assay. For the multiplex PCR, a mixture combining 60 forward primers for TCR Vbeta segments and 13 reverse primers for TCR Jbeta segments was used. TCRdb retrieved this table from immuneACCESS and kept in-frame rearrangements only. Not all clones are present; in checked studies, unresolved V genes account for under half, and no reason is known for the remainder. The sample table shows around 150,000 clones, and roughly three quarters are seen once. Jointly, the top ten make up approximately 4% of the sample. The specimen sequenced was PBMCs. These receptors all come from a man aged 18 to 29 in good health and CMV-seronegative.

The CDR3 reads CTSSIRLAGVNTYEQYF. CDR3 sequence (DNA): TGCACCAGCAGCATCCGACTAGCGGGAGTGAATACCTACGAGCAGTACTTC. The chain joins TRBV1 to TRBJ2-7; the table's D call TRBD2 went unverified against the DNA. TRBV1 is deemed a pseudogene. This CDR3 region has 17 residues.

The rearrangement joins TRBV7-3 to TRBJ2-1; 13 bases match TRBD2. The germline gives CDR1 SGHTA, CDR2 FQGTGA. Trimming removed 5 bases from V and 7 bases from J; junction bases left unmatched: 8. The length of the CDR3 is 16 residues. The CDR3 region is CASSAQLAGGMNEQFF. CDR3 coding DNA: TGTGCCAGCAGCGCCCAACTAGCGGGGGGGATGAATGAGCAGTTCTTC.

This chain uses TRBV5-1 with TRBJ2-5, with TRBD1 as a possible D gene (6 bases). CDR3 length: 14 residues. From germline, CDR1 is SGHRS and CDR2 YFSETQ. The V gene lost 2 bases and the J gene lost 1 base, with 9 bases spanning the gap. The CDR3 here is CASSLTGFQETQYF. DNA of the CDR3: TGCGCCAGCAGCTTAACAGGGTTCCAAGAGACCCAGTACTTC.

The V and J genes are TRBV29-1 and TRBJ2-7; 9 bases agree with TRBD2. Germline CDR1 is SQVTM and CDR2 is ANQGSEA. V gave up 1 base and J gave up 1 base; unmatched junction bases: 2. The CDR3 length is 14 residues. In DNA, the CDR3 is TGCAGCGTTGAAGGGACTAGCGATTCCTACGAGCAGTACTTC. Translated, it gives CSVEGTSDSYEQYF.

J is TRBJ2-5 and V is TRBV28; 7 bases line up with TRBD1. Trimming cost V 11 bases and J 3 bases; bases outside gene matches: 9. Germline CDR1 MDHEN, CDR2 SYDVKM. The CDR3 contains 13 residues. The CDR3 nucleotides read TGTGCCTGCCGAGAGGGGGCTGAAGAGACCCAGTACTTC. This codes for CACREGAEETQYF.

The genes are TRBV7-9 and TRBJ2-5; 8 nucleotides match TRBD1. Gene TRBJ2-7 matches the end of the DNA better, so the J call may be wrong. CDR3 length: 16 amino acids. Germline loops: CDR1 SEHNR, CDR2 FQNEAQ (reference sequence). CDR3 sequence (DNA): TGTGCCAGCAGCTTAGAGCGACAGGGGAGAAGCTACGAGCAGTACTTC. As protein: CASSLERQGRSYEQYF.

This clone turned up a few times. The chain employs TRBV28 and TRBJ2-7; D not resolved. V shed 1 base and J shed 2 bases, with 6 bases lying between them. The germline gives CDR1 MDHEN, CDR2 SYDVKM. The CDR3 spans 13 residues. The CDR3 loop is CASSLYAAYEQYF. The CDR3 DNA is TGTGCCAGCAGTTTATACGCAGCCTACGAGCAGTACTTC.

The V gene is TRBV4-1, the J gene TRBJ2-2, with TRBD1 matching 9 bases. The J call could be wrong; TRBJ1-3 is a better fit for the DNA end. The germline V gene has CDR1 MGHRA and CDR2 YSYEKL. The CDR3 contains 18 residues. The CDR3 loop reads CASSQPLTGGLSGNTIYF. CDR3 in DNA: TGCGCCAGCAGCCAACCCCTCACAGGGGGCCTCTCTGGAAACACCATATATTTT.

This rearrangement joins TRBV7-8 to TRBJ2-7; no reliable D call. The length of the CDR3 is 13 residues. Per germline, CDR1 SGHVS and CDR2 FQNEAQ. The germline V and J ends were trimmed by 0 bases and 7 bases, with 10 bases remaining between them. CDR3 region: CASSLALKREQYF. Here the CDR3 DNA reads TGTGCCAGCAGCTTAGCGCTTAAGAGGGAGCAGTACTTC.